These 6 T cell receptor beta chains were all obtained from the same sample, sequenced in a study of OX40 agonist ivuxolimab in advanced cancers. Here immunoSEQ multiplex PCR was the method, and the copy in TCRdb shows in-frame clones only, minus some. This table has about 85,000 clones, roughly 85% appearing once. This sample comprised CD4+ or CD8+ T cells sorted from blood, obtained in a trial of the OX40 agonist ivuxolimab. Receptor source: an adult with an advanced solid tumor such as melanoma, head and neck, liver or kidney cancer.

J is TRBJ2-2 and V is TRBV5-4; TRBD2 matches at 11 bases. The CDR3 contains 17 residues. J was trimmed by 5 bases and V by 4 bases; bases with no gene match: 10. Germline-derived CDR1 and CDR2 are SGHNT and YYREEE (reference sequence). This CDR3 reads CASSRQTSGGGTGELFF. As DNA, the CDR3 is TGTGCCAGCAGCCGCCAAACTAGCGGGGGCGGGACCGGGGAGCTGTTTTTT.

This clone was recorded only once. The chain is built from TRBV5-1 and TRBJ1-3, with TRBD1 as a possible D gene (5 bases). Germline V gene lookup returns CDR1 SGHRS and CDR2 YFSETQ. The CDR3 runs to 15 residues. The germline V and J ends were trimmed by 3 bases and 0 bases, with 10 bases remaining between them. The CDR3 DNA sequence: TGCGCCAGCAGCTCACAAGGGGACTCTGGAAACACCATATATTTT. Protein sequence: CASSSQGDSGNTIYF.

The chain uses TRBV21-1 and TRBJ2-7; the table's D call of TRBD1 was not tested on the DNA. TRBV21-1 is shown as a pseudogene. The length of the CDR3 is 15 residues. The CDR3, as DNA: TGTGCCAGCAGCAAAGAATATGCAGGCTCCTACGAGCAGTACTTC. It specifies CASSKEYAGSYEQYF.

The chain has TRBV4-2 and TRBJ1-3; D might be TRBD1 (5 bases). Germline V CDR1 and CDR2: LGHNA, YNFKEQ. The V end lost 3 bases, the J end lost 11 bases, and 17 bases lay between the germline ends. The CDR3 spans 14 residues. The CDR3 DNA reads TGTGCCAGCAGCCAGGAGTCCAGGGTCGCTTCCATATATTTT. Translating gives CASSQESRVASIYF.

V gene TRBV7-2 combines with J gene TRBJ1-5; no firm D call. V lost 0 bases and J lost 5, with 8 bases in between. The CDR3 consists of 14 residues. Germline V lookup: CDR1 SGHTA, CDR2 FQGNSA. As DNA, the CDR3 is TGTGCCAGCAGCTTAGCAGGCCGGGATCAGCCCCAGCATTTT. Protein sequence: CASSLAGRDQPQHF.

This clone has just a few counts. V is TRBV11-1 and J is TRBJ2-3; 8 nucleotides align to TRBD2. The germline V gene has CDR1 SGHAT and CDR2 FQDESV (reference sequence). CDR3 length: 16 amino acids. Trimming took 7 bases from V and 2 from J; bases not matched to a gene: 11. CDR3: CASTTGGGGLTDTQYF. CDR3 DNA sequence: TGTGCCAGCACTACTGGTGGCGGGGGGCTCACAGATACGCAGTATTTT.